Following are 17 T cell receptor beta chains from one sample sequenced in a study of CD8+CD57+ T cells in acquired aplastic anemia. Before being chosen for sequencing, patients had shown CD8+CD57+ cell expansion by flow cytometry. For CDR3 and TCR beta VDJ profiling, genomic DNA was the template used. TCRdb used MiXCR to reprocess the reads, holding one entry per CDR3 protein. Of 160,000 or so distinct CDR3 sequences in the sample, 47% were seen once. Material: sorted CD4+, CD8+, or CD8+CD57+ T cells (not recorded which) from PBMCs. These receptors all stem from a human donor with aplastic anemia.

This clonotype was found once. The chain couples TRBV7-2 to TRBJ2-3, with 7 bases identical to TRBD2. V gave up 9 bases and J gave up 5 bases; unmatched junction bases: 2. CDR3 size: 11 residues. Germline V gene lookup returns CDR1 SGHTA and CDR2 FQGNSA. CDR3 residues: CASLAGDTQYF. In nucleotides, the CDR3 is TGTGCCAGTTTAGCGGGAGATACGCAGTATTTT.

To note about this clonotype: The junction differs from germline at one of its ends, possibly a read error. This chain joins TRBV7-2 and TRBJ1-4; D is possibly TRBD1 (5 bases). From germline, CDR1 is SGHTA and CDR2 FQGNSA. This CDR3 region has 14 residues. The CDR3 sequence is CASSLAATVEKLLF. The CDR3 DNA sequence: TGTGCCAGCAGCTTAGCCGCGACAGTTGAAAAACTGCTTTTT.

This chain's CDR3 is CASSEAQRDQPQHF. The CDR3 DNA follows: TGTGCCAGCAGTGAAGCGCAGCGGGATCAGCCCCAGCATTTT. V gene TRBV2 combines with J gene TRBJ1-5, with D uncertain. The length of the CDR3 is 14 residues. Germline CDR1 and CDR2: SNHLY and FYNNEI. V shed 0 bases and J shed 5 bases, with 8 bases lying between them.

The V call is TRBV10-1, the J call TRBJ2-2; tentative D call: TRBD1 (6 bases). Trimming stripped 6 bases from V and 2 bases from J, with 10 bases between. This CDR3 comprises 14 residues. Looked up from germline, CDR1 is WNHNN and CDR2 is SYGVQD (reference sequence). The CDR3 region is CASREQGNTGELFF. CDR3 nucleotide sequence: TGCGCCAGCAGGGAACAGGGAAACACCGGGGAGCTGTTTTTT.

The rearrangement joins TRBV19 to TRBJ1-5; D call uncertain. The CDR3 runs 12 residues. Trimming removed 5 bases from V and 7 bases from J, with 9 bases in between. Germline V gene data show CDR1 as LNHDA and CDR2 as SQIVND (reference sequence). The CDR3 DNA follows: TGTGCCAGTAGTCTTGGGGAGCAGCCCCAGCATTTT. Amino acids: CASSLGEQPQHF.

This clonotype came up many times. This chain links TRBV19 with TRBJ2-7; D gene unclear. This CDR3 region has 11 residues. CDR1 is LNHDA and CDR2 is SQIVND in the germline V gene (reference sequence). Trimming pared 9 bases from V and 2 bases from J, leaving 8 bases between. In DNA form, the CDR3 reads TGTGCCAGCTCCGAGGCCTACGAGCAGTACTTC. Translating it yields CASSEAYEQYF.

The table lists this clonotype with many counts. This chain links TRBV19 with TRBJ2-6, with 9 bases identical to TRBD1. This CDR3 is built from 15 residues. V lost 10 bases, J lost 3 bases, and 7 bases stayed unmatched. CDR1 and CDR2 from the germline V gene are LNHDA and SQIVND (reference sequence). The CDR3 DNA is TGTGCCACGGGACAGGGCGTCTATGGGGCCAACGTCCTGACTTTC. Protein: CATGQGVYGANVLTF.

The rearrangement links TRBV6-4 to TRBJ2-1, with 7 bases that match TRBD1. Germline V gene sequence: CDR1 MRHNA, CDR2 SNTAGT. The CDR3 loop spans 13 amino acids. With V trimmed by 4 bases and J by 6 bases, 3 bases remained unmatched. CDR3 in DNA: TGTGCCAGCAGTGGGGCAGGGGGCAATGAGCAGTTCTTC. This sequence encodes CASSGAGGNEQFF.

The chain is built from TRBV5-5 and TRBJ1-6; D gene ambiguous. Germline V gives CDR1 SGHKS, CDR2 YYEKEE (reference sequence). The V end lost 4 bases, the J end lost 7 bases, and 12 bases lay between the germline ends. This CDR3 region has 14 residues. Written as DNA, the CDR3 is TGTGCCAGCAGCCCGGAGGTCCTGAATTCACCCCTCCACTTT. This codes for CASSPEVLNSPLHF.

The gene calls are TRBV24-1 and TRBJ2-7; 8 nucleotides align to TRBD1. Trimming removed 4 bases from V and 3 bases from J; junction bases left unmatched: 7. The germline V gene encodes CDR1 KGHDR and CDR2 SFDVKD. This CDR3 has 15 amino acids. The CDR3: CATSDAGQGFYEQYF. Here the CDR3 DNA reads TGTGCCACCAGTGACGCTGGACAGGGCTTCTACGAGCAGTACTTC.

At least ten counts were recorded for this clonotype. The CDR3 protein is CACGSRGGSDTQYF. Here the CDR3 DNA reads TGTGCCTGTGGATCGCGGGGGGGCTCGGATACGCAGTATTTT. This chain joins TRBV19 and TRBJ2-3, with 9 bases fitting TRBD2. The J segment lost 6 bases and the V segment lost 11 bases, leaving 12 bases of the junction unmatched. The CDR3 is 14 amino acids. Germline-derived CDR1 and CDR2 are LNHDA and SQIVND (reference sequence).

The V and J genes are TRBV29-1 and TRBJ1-2; a weak D match, TRBD1 (5 bases). V was cut by 6 bases and J by 3 bases, with 17 bases left in between. Looked up from germline, CDR1 is SQVTM and CDR2 is ANQGSEA. This CDR3 comprises 14 residues. Here the CDR3 DNA reads TGCAGCGTCCGAGGGGTGGGAGGCGACTATGGCTACACCTTC. It is translated as CSVRGVGGDYGYTF.

This clonotype has ten or more counts. The chain uses TRBV10-3 and TRBJ1-1; D not resolved. This CDR3 region has 15 residues. V lost 2 bases, J lost 1 base, and 11 bases lay in between. Per the germline V gene, CDR1 is ENHRY and CDR2 is SYGVKD. Written as DNA, the CDR3 is TGTGCCATCAGTGAGGCAGGCCCCGCGAACACTGAAGCTTTCTTT. Protein product: CAISEAGPANTEAFF.

The rearrangement uses TRBV5-1 and TRBJ2-2; 7 bases fit TRBD2. After removal of 1 base from V and 4 bases from J, the junction contained 7 bases not matched to a gene. The CDR3 consists of 16 residues. Germline-derived CDR1 and CDR2 are SGHRS and YFSETQ. The chain's CDR3 is CASSLLRERSTGELFF. The CDR3 DNA reads TGCGCCAGCAGCTTGTTGCGGGAGAGGTCCACCGGGGAGCTGTTTTTT.

This clonotype was counted many times. This chain links TRBV7-3 with TRBJ2-5; D is perhaps TRBD1 (5 bases). Trimming left V 1 base short and J 4 bases short, with 7 bases between. The germline gives CDR1 SGHTA, CDR2 FQGTGA. The CDR3 totals 13 residues. The CDR3 DNA sequence: TGTGCCAGCAGCTTAATGCAGGGAGAGACCCAGTACTTC. It specifies CASSLMQGETQYF.

The chain carries TRBV5-1 and TRBJ2-3; a weak D match, TRBD2 (6 bases). The germline CDR1 and CDR2 sequences are SGHRS and YFSETQ. V dropped 0 bases and J dropped 2 bases, with 13 bases sitting between them. This CDR3 spans 16 amino acids. In nucleotides, the CDR3 is TGCGCCAGCAGCTTGGCCGGGAGCCCGACCACAGATACGCAGTATTTT. It specifies CASSLAGSPTTDTQYF.

The J gene is TRBJ2-6, the V gene TRBV20-1; D ambiguous. The CDR3 has 15 residues. Germline CDR1 reads DFQATT; CDR2 reads SNEGSKA (reference sequence). With 5 bases removed from V and 0 bases from J, the gap between germline ends came to 11 bases. CDR3 nucleotide sequence: TGCAGTGCTCCCTCGGCGCCCTCTGGGGCCAACGTCCTGACTTTC. Translating it yields CSAPSAPSGANVLTF.